The 9 T cell receptor beta chains below were found in one sample sequenced in a study of blood T cell repertoires in COVID-19 (dated by TCRdb to 2019 to 2021). Libraries were prepared through the immunoSEQ multiplex PCR assay. The source is immuneACCESS, and TCRdb retained only in-frame sequences with V and J called. Part of the clones is not carried over; for the studies checked, unresolved V genes explain less than half of this, and the remainder is unexplained. This sample lists around 370,000 clones; 90% were detected once. The ten largest clones capture approximately 7% of the sample. The sample taken for sequencing was peripheral blood. These receptors all come from a man aged 18 to 29 with active or convalescent COVID-19.

The CDR3 spells CASSLGPVYEQYF. The CDR3 DNA sequence: TGTGCCAGCAGCTTAGGTCCGGTCTACGAGCAGTACTTC. The chain links TRBV7-9 to TRBJ2-7, with unresolved D. With 1 base removed from V and 3 bases from J, the gap between germline ends came to 7 bases. Germline assignment: CDR1 SEHNR and CDR2 FQNEAQ (reference sequence). This CDR3 contains 13 residues. The entire variable domain, with the rest obtained from reference TRBV7-9 and TRBJ2-7, is as follows: DTGVSQNPRHKITKRGQNVTFRCDPISEHNRLYWYRQTLGQGPEFLTYFQNEAQLEKSRLLSDRFSAERPKGSFSTLEIQRTEQGDSAMYLCASSLGPVYEQYFGPGTRLTVT.

This clone was observed once. The V call is TRBV6-2 or TRBV6-3, the J call TRBJ1-1; 11 bases match TRBD1. The germline gives CDR1 MNHEY, CDR2 SVGEGT. Trimming cost V 4 bases and J 3 bases; bases outside gene matches: 4. This CDR3 is 15 amino acids long. CDR3 residues: CASSSPGQGDTEAFF. The CDR3 bases are TGTGCCAGCAGTTCCCCGGGACAGGGGGACACTGAAGCTTTCTTT.

The chain combines TRBV2 with TRBJ1-6; 9 bases fit TRBD1. The junction had 8 bases not matched to a gene; V was cut back by 7 bases and J by 10 bases. The germline gives CDR1 SNHLY, CDR2 FYNNEI. The CDR3 consists of 14 residues. CDR3 bases: TGTGCCAGCATAACTAGGACAGGGGTCTCACCCCTCCACTTT. This sequence encodes CASITRTGVSPLHF. Together with reference TRBV2 and TRBJ1-6, the CDR3 gives the full variable domain: EPEVTQTPSHQVTQMGQEVILRCVPISNHLYFYWYRQILGQKVEFLVSFYNNEISEKSEIFDDQFSVERPDGSNFTLKIRSTKLEDSAMYFCASITRTGVSPLHFGNGTRLTVT.

This chain uses TRBV11-2 with TRBJ2-7; maybe TRBD2 (5 bases). Trimming took 1 base from V and 3 from J, leaving 10 bases between them. Germline-derived CDR1 and CDR2 are SGHAT and FQNNGV. The CDR3 runs to 14 residues. CDR3 nucleotide sequence: TGTGCCAGCAGCTTAGGTCCGGGGATCTACGAGCAGTACTTC. This sequence encodes CASSLGPGIYEQYF. The full variable domain, its missing parts supplied by reference TRBV11-2 and TRBJ2-7, is EAGVAQSPRYKIIEKRQSVAFWCNPISGHATLYWYQQILGQGPKLLIQFQNNGVVDDSQLPKDRFSAERLKGVDSTLKIQPAKLEDSAVYLCASSLGPGIYEQYFGPGTRLTVT.

The chain joins TRBV3-1 (or the pseudogene TRBV3-2) to TRBJ2-7, with TRBD2 matching 10 bases. This CDR3 comprises 15 residues. The V and J ends lost 6 bases and 5 bases, in that order; junction bases with no gene match: 10. CDR1 is LGHDT and CDR2 is YNNKEL in the germline V gene (reference sequence). DNA for the CDR3: TGTGCCAGCAGAGGTCTAGCGGGGGAAGGTCACGAGCAGTACTTC. It codes for CASRGLAGEGHEQYF.

The DNA of the CDR3 is TGTGCAAGTCGCCTACTACAGGGGGCGCCGGGAGGCTACACCTTC. This gives the protein CASRLLQGAPGGYTF. The chain is built from TRBV12-2 and TRBJ1-2; the table's TRBD1 call for D was not verified on the DNA. TRBV12-2 is a listed pseudogene. CDR3 length: 15 residues.

This chain joins TRBV7-8 and TRBJ2-7, with TRBD2 matching 10 bases. The CDR3 spans 17 residues. V trimming: 1 base; J trimming: 3 bases; junction bases outside the gene matches: 9. Germline loops: CDR1 SGHVS, CDR2 FQNEAQ. CDR3 coding DNA: TGTGCCAGCAGCTTAGTTTCGGTGGCTAGCGGGAGCTACGAGCAGTACTTC. Translation: CASSLVSVASGSYEQYF.

This clone came up a few times. CDR3 loop: CASSFGQRNEKLFF. Here the CDR3 DNA reads TGTGCCAGCAGTTTCGGACAGAGAAATGAAAAACTGTTTTTT. The rearrangement links TRBV27 to TRBJ1-4, with D possibly being TRBD1 (6 bases). V was trimmed by 3 bases and J by 5 bases, leaving 10 bases between them. There are 14 residues in the CDR3. CDR1 MNHEY and CDR2 SMNVEV come from the germline V gene (reference sequence).

The J gene is TRBJ2-7, the V gene TRBV12-3 or TRBV12-4, with D possibly matching TRBD2 (5 bases). The CDR3 spans 12 residues. Trimming took off 3 bases at V and 5 bases at J, with 8 bases between the two ends. The CDR3 DNA follows: TGTGCCAGCAGTTTTCCGAGGGACGAGCAGTACTTC. This sequence encodes CASSFPRDEQYF.